This T cell receptor (beta chain) was sequenced in a study of shared clonotypes between healthy human individuals. The CDR3 contains 16 residues. Per the germline V gene, CDR1 is SNHLY and CDR2 is FYNNEI. V lost 1 base, J lost 2 bases, and 11 bases lay in between. Libraries were prepared by immunoSEQ multiplex PCR; TCRdb keeps only in-frame clonotypes and omits some of them. The profile covers some 530,000 clones, with almost 80% appearing a single time and about 12% taken by the ten largest. Those who donated, Caucasian adults without exception, all lived in Nashville, Tennessee. The chain is built from TRBV2 and TRBJ2-2; D not certain. This TCR came from a woman between 35 and 50 years old in good health. Some clones in this sample may be carry-over from other donors' samples. The sequenced sample was PBMCs. CDR3 sequence (DNA): TGTGCCAGCAGTGAAGGGGGTAGATCTAACACCGGGGAGCTGTTTTTT. Translating it yields CASSEGGRSNTGELFF. The whole variable domain, filled in from reference TRBV2 and TRBJ2-2, reads EPEVTQTPSHQVTQMGQEVILRCVPISNHLYFYWYRQILGQKVEFLVSFYNNEISEKSEIFDDQFSVERPDGSNFTLKIRSTKLEDSAMYFCASSEGGRSNTGELFFGEGSRLTVL.